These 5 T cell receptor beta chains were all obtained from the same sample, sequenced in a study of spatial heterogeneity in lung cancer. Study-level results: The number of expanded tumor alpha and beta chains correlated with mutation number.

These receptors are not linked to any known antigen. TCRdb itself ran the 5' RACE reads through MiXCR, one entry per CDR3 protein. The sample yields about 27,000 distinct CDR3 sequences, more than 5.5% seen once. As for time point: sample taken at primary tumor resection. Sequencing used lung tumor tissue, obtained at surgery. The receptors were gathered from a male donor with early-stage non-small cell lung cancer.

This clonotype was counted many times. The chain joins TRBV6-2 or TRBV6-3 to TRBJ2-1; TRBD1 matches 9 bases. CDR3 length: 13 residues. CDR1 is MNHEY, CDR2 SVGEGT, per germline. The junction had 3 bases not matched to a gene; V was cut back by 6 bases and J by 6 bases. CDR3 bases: TGTGCCAGCAGCCGACAGGGGGGCAATGAGCAGTTCTTC. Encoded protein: CASSRQGGNEQFF.

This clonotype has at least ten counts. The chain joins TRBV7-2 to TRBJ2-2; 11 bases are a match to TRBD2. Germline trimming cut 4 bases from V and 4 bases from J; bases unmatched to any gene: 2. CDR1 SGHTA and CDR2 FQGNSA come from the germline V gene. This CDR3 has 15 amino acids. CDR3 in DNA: TGTGCCAGCAGCTCTAGCGGGGGGACCACCGGGGAGCTGTTTTTT. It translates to CASSSSGGTTGELFF.

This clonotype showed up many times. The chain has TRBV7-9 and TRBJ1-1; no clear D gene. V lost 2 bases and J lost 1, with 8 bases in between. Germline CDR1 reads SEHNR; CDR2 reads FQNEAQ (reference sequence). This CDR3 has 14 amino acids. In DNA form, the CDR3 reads TGTGCCAGCAGCTTAATGCGGGAGAACACTGAAGCTTTCTTT. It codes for CASSLMRENTEAFF.

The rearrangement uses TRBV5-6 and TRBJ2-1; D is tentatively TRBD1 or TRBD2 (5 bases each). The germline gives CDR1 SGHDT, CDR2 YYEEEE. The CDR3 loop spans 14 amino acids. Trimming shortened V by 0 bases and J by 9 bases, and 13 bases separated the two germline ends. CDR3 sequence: CASSLVADGGEQFF. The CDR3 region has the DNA TGTGCCAGCAGCTTGGTTGCGGATGGGGGTGAGCAGTTCTTC. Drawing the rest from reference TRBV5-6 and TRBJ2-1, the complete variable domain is DAGVTQSPTHLIKTRGQQVTLRCSPKSGHDTVSWYQQALGQGPQFIFQYYEEEERQRGNFPDRFSGHQFPNYSSELNVNALLLGDSALYLCASSLVADGGEQFFGPGTRLTVL.

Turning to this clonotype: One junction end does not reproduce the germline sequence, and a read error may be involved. CDR3 coding DNA: TGCGCCAGCAGCCAAGACCCGCCTGTGGGCGGGATCGATGGCTACGCCTTC. Its translation is CASSQDPPVGGIDGYAF. This chain joins TRBV4-3 and TRBJ1-2; D is uncertain. This CDR3 has 17 amino acids. Germline CDR1 is LGHNA and CDR2 is YSLEER.